This entry lists 13 T cell receptor beta chains sequenced from one sample in a study of identifying expanded T cells in peripheral blood. The data were produced by immunoSEQ multiplex PCR, yet TCRdb's version contains in-frame clones alone and is incomplete. Of some 75,000 clones in the sample, 75% to 90% were seen once. The sample taken for sequencing was blood. Receptor source: a person aged 18 to 69 in good health.

This clone was observed once. The V gene is TRBV5-1, the J gene TRBJ2-5; 13 bases map to TRBD2. Germline V gives CDR1 SGHRS, CDR2 YFSETQ. This CDR3 has 15 amino acids. J was trimmed by 6 bases and V by 4 bases; bases with no gene match: 6. The CDR3 sequence is CASSGGLAGPKTQYF. The DNA for the CDR3 is TGCGCCAGCAGCGGGGGACTAGCGGGGCCGAAGACCCAGTACTTC.

The rearrangement uses TRBV4-2 and TRBJ2-7; D possibly corresponds to TRBD1 (5 bases). V was trimmed by 5 bases and J by 3 bases, leaving 17 bases between them. The germline CDR1 and CDR2 sequences are LGHNA and YNFKEQ. The CDR3 is 15 amino acids. The CDR3 sequence is CASSLGQGGIYEQYF. DNA of the CDR3: TGTGCCAGCAGCTTGGGGCAGGGTGGTATCTACGAGCAGTACTTC.

V is TRBV5-6 and J is TRBJ2-1; D is uncertain. Trimming shortened V by 3 bases and J by 0 bases, and 13 bases separated the two germline ends. Germline assignment: CDR1 SGHDT and CDR2 YYEEEE. The CDR3 sequence is 16 residues long. CDR3 loop: CASSSPAQSSYNEQFF. For the CDR3, the DNA is TGTGCCAGCAGCTCTCCCGCGCAGAGCTCCTACAATGAGCAGTTCTTC.

The V gene is TRBV7-9, the J gene TRBJ1-3; D may be TRBD1 (5 bases). With 3 bases removed from V and 0 bases from J, the gap between germline ends came to 9 bases. This CDR3 comprises 15 residues. CDR1 and CDR2 from the germline V gene are SEHNR and FQNEAQ (reference sequence). CDR3 bases: TGTGCCAGCAGCTTCCGGGACTACTCTGGAAACACCATATATTTT. Amino acid sequence: CASSFRDYSGNTIYF.

V and J are TRBV10-2 and TRBJ2-3, with D tentatively TRBD2 (5 bases). Germline assignment: CDR1 WSHSY and CDR2 SAAADI. V lost 3 bases and J lost 2, with 9 bases in between. The CDR3 consists of 14 residues. The CDR3 is CASSDRTVTDTQYF. CDR3 coding DNA: TGCGCCAGCAGTGACAGGACTGTCACAGATACGCAGTATTTT.

V and J are TRBV7-3 and TRBJ2-5, with D unclear. Trimming cost V 5 bases and J 2 bases, with 15 bases left between them. CDR3 length: 15 amino acids. From germline, CDR1 is SGHTA and CDR2 FQGTGA. DNA for the CDR3: TGTGCCAGCAGCCCCGGCCTGGCAGGTCAAGAGACCCAGTACTTC. This sequence encodes CASSPGLAGQETQYF.

The V and J genes are TRBV27 and TRBJ1-2; D might be TRBD1 (6 bases). This CDR3 is built from 13 residues. Trimming left V 3 bases short and J 4 bases short, with 9 bases between. The germline V gene encodes CDR1 MNHEY and CDR2 SMNVEV (reference sequence). CDR3: CASSFRGAYGYTF. As DNA, the CDR3 is TGTGCCAGCAGTTTTCGGGGGGCCTATGGCTACACCTTC.

V gene TRBV2 combines with J gene TRBJ1-2, with TRBD1 as a possible D gene (6 bases). The CDR3 loop spans 14 amino acids. V gave up 4 bases and J gave up 4 bases, with 13 bases separating them. CDR1 is SNHLY, CDR2 FYNNEI, per germline. The CDR3 DNA reads TGTGCCAGCAGTGGAAGGGGGGCGGGCTATGGCTACACCTTC. Its protein is CASSGRGAGYGYTF.

The chain employs TRBV2 and TRBJ1-2; D is unclear. The V gene's germline CDR1 is SNHLY and CDR2 FYNNEI. CDR3 length: 13 residues. Trimming removed 1 base at V and 4 bases at J, with 7 bases between. The CDR3 is CASSEDGSYGYTF. In DNA, the CDR3 is TGTGCCAGCAGTGAAGACGGCTCCTATGGCTACACCTTC. The full variable domain, its missing parts supplied by reference TRBV2 and TRBJ1-2, is EPEVTQTPSHQVTQMGQEVILRCVPISNHLYFYWYRQILGQKVEFLVSFYNNEISEKSEIFDDQFSVERPDGSNFTLKIRSTKLEDSAMYFCASSEDGSYGYTFGSGTRLTVV.

J is TRBJ2-6 and V is TRBV5-1; D remains unclear. Germline loops: CDR1 SGHRS, CDR2 YFSETQ. The CDR3 loop spans 16 amino acids. Between the trimmed V and J ends, which lost 6 bases and 2 bases, there was a span of 15 bases. CDR3 in DNA: TGCGCCAGCAACCCGGTAGTAGGTCCTGGGGCCAACGTCCTGACTTTC. This sequence encodes CASNPVVGPGANVLTF.

Details on this clone: Relative to the germline gene, one junction end is altered; a read error may explain this. The identical CDR3 is also encoded by other nucleotide sequences in the sample. The rearrangement uses TRBV4-1 and TRBJ1-2; no clear D. The germline CDR1 and CDR2 sequences are MGHRA and YSYEKL. The CDR3 is made up of 13 amino acids. CDR3 in amino acids: CASSQDEKPGYTF. The CDR3 nucleotides read TGCGCTAGCAGCCAAGATGAAAAACCTGGCTACACCTTC.

The chain recombines TRBV5-1 with TRBJ1-1, with 11 nucleotides matching TRBD1. Per germline, CDR1 SGHRS and CDR2 YFSETQ. Trimming took 4 bases from V and 0 from J; bases not matched to a gene: 8. The CDR3 has 17 amino acids. As DNA, the CDR3 is TGCGCCAGCAGCGAGCGGACAGGGGGCTCCTTGAACACTGAAGCTTTCTTT. Its translation: CASSERTGGSLNTEAFF.

V usage is TRBV28 and J usage is TRBJ1-2; D is ambiguous. V was shortened by 8 bases and J by 4 bases, with 11 bases between the two germline ends. Germline values: CDR1 MDHEN, CDR2 SYDVKM. This CDR3 contains 12 residues. CDR3 DNA sequence: TGTGCCAGCGTTGGGCAGTTCTATGGCTACACCTTC. Protein: CASVGQFYGYTF.